Below are 13 T cell receptor beta chains sequenced from a single sample in a study of T-cell reconstitution after alpha-beta-depleted transplantation in children. The authors prepared the TCRbeta library with unique molecular identifiers. Via MiXCR, TCRdb re-called the PCR reads, giving one row per CDR3 protein. Altogether fewer than 550,000 distinct CDR3 sequences are present, over 9.5% being singletons, with the ten largest covering 14%. Material: PBMCs, mostly from graft donor cells, obtained 180 days after TCRalphabeta/CD19-depleted stem cell transplant. Receptors originate from a female patient aged 2-10 years who had a stem cell transplant for aplastic anemia, so the T cells may come from the graft donor.

This clonotype was seen repeatedly, ten times or more. In DNA form, the CDR3 reads TGTGCCAGCAGTCGACCGCGGACAGGGGATGGCTACACCTTC. Its translation: CASSRPRTGDGYTF. V is TRBV12-3 or TRBV12-4 and J is TRBJ1-2; the match to TRBD1 covers 9 bases. This CDR3 contains 14 residues. V lost 5 bases to trimming and J lost 6 bases; unmatched junction nucleotides: 7.

This clonotype occurred a few times. This rearrangement joins TRBV12-5 to TRBJ2-4, with D hard to call. Trimming removed 1 base at V and 2 bases at J, with 9 bases between. The germline CDR1 and CDR2 sequences are LGHNT and FRNRAP. This CDR3 has 15 residues. The CDR3 nucleotides read TGTGCTAGTGGTTTGGACAGCAATACCAAAAACATTCAGTACTTC. It is translated as CASGLDSNTKNIQYF.

This clonotype was observed a handful of times. This rearrangement joins TRBV28 to TRBJ1-5; 8 bases align to TRBD1. The CDR3 extends over 18 amino acids. After removal of 5 bases from V and 0 bases from J, the junction contained 12 bases not matched to a gene. Germline V lookup: CDR1 MDHEN, CDR2 SYDVKM. The CDR3 is CASSPGQGSLYSNQPQHF. DNA for the CDR3: TGTGCCAGCAGTCCCGGACAGGGATCTCTGTATAGCAATCAGCCCCAGCATTTT.

This clonotype was observed a few times. The chain is built from TRBV5-1 and TRBJ2-7, with D unresolved. With 2 bases removed from V and 1 base from J, the gap between germline ends came to 13 bases. From germline, CDR1 is SGHRS and CDR2 YFSETQ. The CDR3 has 15 residues. The CDR3 reads CASSFNGQWSYEQYF. DNA of the CDR3: TGCGCCAGCAGCTTTAACGGGCAGTGGTCCTACGAGCAGTACTTC.

The rearrangement uses TRBV7-9 and TRBJ1-1; the D gene is possibly TRBD1 (6 bases). The V end was cut by 5 bases, the J end by 4 bases, with 14 bases between. This CDR3 comprises 14 residues. CDR1 and CDR2 from the germline V gene are SEHNR and FQNEAQ (reference sequence). The CDR3 DNA reads TGTGCCAGCAGCCAACGGGGCAGGGGCACTGAAGCTTTCTTT. Translating gives CASSQRGRGTEAFF.

On this clonotype: The germline gene is not matched at one end of the junction; a read error may be the cause. The CDR3 DNA reads TGCAGCGTTGAAGGTGGGAGCGGGGGTCGGTCCTACGAGCAGTGCTTC. It translates to CSVEGGSGGRSYEQCF. The chain links TRBV29-1 to TRBJ2-7, with 8 bases identical to TRBD2. CDR1 is SQVTM, CDR2 ANQGSEA, per germline. The CDR3 runs 16 residues.

This clonotype occurred a few times. This rearrangement joins TRBV29-1 to TRBJ2-3; possibly TRBD1 for D (6 bases). The germline V and J ends were trimmed by 7 bases and 3 bases, with 11 bases remaining between them. The CDR3 runs 12 residues. CDR1 SQVTM and CDR2 ANQGSEA come from the germline V gene. The CDR3 nucleotides are TGCAGCGGGGGTACAGGGACAGATACGCAGTATTTT. Its translation is CSGGTGTDTQYF.

The chain uses TRBV10-3 and TRBJ2-1; 7 bases agree with TRBD2. V lost 0 bases to trimming and J lost 10 bases; unmatched junction nucleotides: 6. This CDR3 has 14 residues. In germline, CDR1 is ENHRY, CDR2 SYGVKD. For the CDR3, the DNA is TGTGCCATCAGTGAGTCGAGCGGACTAGGGGAGCAGTTCTTC. Translating gives CAISESSGLGEQFF.

The table lists this clonotype with many counts. The chain employs TRBV10-3 and TRBJ2-3, with TRBD2 identical over 13 bases. The CDR3 is 16 residues long. The V gene's germline CDR1 is ENHRY and CDR2 SYGVKD. The junction had 4 bases not matched to a gene; V was cut back by 5 bases and J by 2 bases. The CDR3 coding sequence is TGTGCCATCAGTCCTACTAGCGGGAGGGTCACAGATACGCAGTATTTT. Its protein product is CAISPTSGRVTDTQYF.

The chain combines TRBV6-1 with TRBJ2-4; the D gene is possibly TRBD1 (6 bases). The CDR3 runs 15 residues. V shed 5 bases and J shed 0 bases, with 11 bases lying between them. Germline V gives CDR1 MNHNS, CDR2 SASEGT. CDR3 DNA: TGTGCCAGCAGTAAAGGGGGTCTAGCCAAAAACATTCAGTACTTC. Translating gives CASSKGGLAKNIQYF.

The chain combines TRBV12-3 or TRBV12-4 with TRBJ2-2; 9 nucleotides line up with TRBD2. V gave up 6 bases and J gave up 0 bases; unmatched junction bases: 5. This CDR3 is 16 amino acids long. CDR3 sequence reads: CASSPRLAANTGELFF. Here the CDR3 DNA reads TGTGCCAGCAGCCCACGACTAGCGGCGAACACCGGGGAGCTGTTTTTT.

This clonotype was counted at least ten times. V is TRBV7-2 and J is TRBJ1-4; no clear D gene. CDR1 SGHTA and CDR2 FQGNSA come from the germline V gene. Trimming took 2 bases from V and 1 from J, leaving 11 bases between them. This CDR3 comprises 16 residues. Here the CDR3 reads CASSLWGIRTNEKLFF. DNA for the CDR3: TGTGCCAGCAGCTTATGGGGAATTCGAACTAATGAAAAACTGTTTTTT.

This clonotype was counted a few times. This chain joins TRBV4-3 and TRBJ1-2; maybe TRBD1 (6 bases). Germline values: CDR1 LGHNA, CDR2 YSLEER. This CDR3 spans 17 amino acids. V shed 0 bases and J shed 2 bases, with 16 bases lying between them. CDR3 sequence: CASSQDIAGGGNYGYTF. Written as DNA, the CDR3 is TGCGCCAGCAGCCAAGATATTGCCGGGGGGGGCAACTATGGCTACACCTTC.